A single sample is the source of the 6 T cell receptor beta chains below, sequenced in a study of cytomegalovirus exposure and HLA in healthy donors. The PCR contained 60 Vbeta and 13 Jbeta primers. Profiled with immunoSEQ multiplex PCR; TCRdb holds only in-frame clones, not every one. The table shows about 140,000 clones, with roughly 90% occurring only once. The source material was PBMCs. The receptors derive from a woman in her 40s in good health and CMV-seronegative.

As for this clone: The sample carries other DNA sequences with the same CDR3. The chain carries TRBV5-4 and TRBJ2-5; TRBD2 is a possible D gene (6 bases). The CDR3 loop spans 13 amino acids. Germline lookup yields CDR1 SGHNT and CDR2 YYREEE (reference sequence). Trimming cost V 0 bases and J 4 bases, with 7 bases left between them. The DNA of the CDR3 is TGTGCCAGCAGCTTGGGGGGAGGAGAGACCCAGTACTTC. It is translated as CASSLGGGETQYF.

J is TRBJ1-2 and V is TRBV28; D unclear. This CDR3 has 12 residues. Trimming removed 6 bases at V and 8 bases at J, with 13 bases between. Germline CDR1 MDHEN, CDR2 SYDVKM. The CDR3 loop reads CASSLSSSGYTF. In nucleotides, the CDR3 is TGTGCCAGCAGCCTCTCGAGTAGCGGCTACACCTTC.

The V and J genes are TRBV6-4 and TRBJ2-1; 10 bases match TRBD2. The CDR3 extends over 17 amino acids. The germline CDR1 and CDR2 sequences are MRHNA and SNTAGT. Trimming at V came to 3 bases and at J to 0 bases, leaving 5 bases not matched to a gene. The CDR3 region is CASSDLAGAHSYNEQFF. The CDR3 nucleotides are TGTGCCAGCAGTGATCTAGCGGGAGCTCACTCCTACAATGAGCAGTTCTTC.

The chain has TRBV2 and TRBJ2-5; D gene unclear. The CDR3 extends over 11 amino acids. The V end lost 6 bases, the J end lost 2 bases, and 4 bases lay between the germline ends. The germline V gene encodes CDR1 SNHLY and CDR2 FYNNEI. The CDR3 DNA reads TGTGCCAGCAGCGTTCAAGAGACCCAGTACTTC. This translates into CASSVQETQYF. Drawing the rest from reference TRBV2 and TRBJ2-5, the complete variable domain is EPEVTQTPSHQVTQMGQEVILRCVPISNHLYFYWYRQILGQKVEFLVSFYNNEISEKSEIFDDQFSVERPDGSNFTLKIRSTKLEDSAMYFCASSVQETQYFGPGTRLLVL.

This clone was seen just once. This sequence joins TRBV4-3 and TRBJ2-7, with 7 bases matching TRBD2. From germline, CDR1 is LGHNA and CDR2 YSLEER. The J segment lost 2 bases and the V segment lost 0 bases, leaving 4 bases of the junction unmatched. The CDR3 consists of 15 residues. CDR3 in amino acids: CASSQDPSGAYEQYF. The CDR3 nucleotides are TGCGCCAGCAGCCAAGATCCTAGCGGAGCCTACGAGCAGTACTTC.

V is TRBV6-6 and J is TRBJ2-1; maybe TRBD1 (5 bases). Germline CDR1 and CDR2: MNHNY and SVGAGI (reference sequence). Trimming removed 3 bases at V and 3 bases at J, with 9 bases between. The CDR3 sequence is 14 residues long. CDR3 amino acids: CASSYRQYYNEQFF. Written as DNA, the CDR3 is TGTGCCAGCAGTTATAGACAGTACTACAATGAGCAGTTCTTC.